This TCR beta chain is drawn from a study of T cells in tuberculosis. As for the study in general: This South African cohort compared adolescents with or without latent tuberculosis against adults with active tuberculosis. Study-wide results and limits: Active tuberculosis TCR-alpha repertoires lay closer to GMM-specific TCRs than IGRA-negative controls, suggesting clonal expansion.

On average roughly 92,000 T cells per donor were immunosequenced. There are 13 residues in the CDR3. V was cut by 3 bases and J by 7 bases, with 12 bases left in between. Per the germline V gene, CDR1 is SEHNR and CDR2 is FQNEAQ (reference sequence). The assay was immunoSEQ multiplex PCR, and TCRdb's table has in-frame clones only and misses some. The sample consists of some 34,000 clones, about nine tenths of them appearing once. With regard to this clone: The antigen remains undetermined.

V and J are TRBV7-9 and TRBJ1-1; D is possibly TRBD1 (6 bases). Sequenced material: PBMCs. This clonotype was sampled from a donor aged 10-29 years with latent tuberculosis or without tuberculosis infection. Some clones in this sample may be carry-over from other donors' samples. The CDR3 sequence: CASSFQGRGEAFF. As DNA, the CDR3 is TGTGCCAGCAGCTTTCAGGGCAGGGGTGAAGCTTTCTTT.